Below, one T cell receptor beta chain is given with its context. The data were obtained in a study of shared clonotypes between healthy human individuals. CD45RO-negative CD8 cells positively selected for CCR7 made up the naive population, which excluded terminally differentiated effector memory CD45RA+ cells. This CDR3 spans 15 amino acids. V was pared by 6 bases and J by 0 bases, with 13 bases between. The germline V gene has CDR1 SNHLY and CDR2 FYNNEI. The genomic DNA of each subset was split evenly across several immunoSEQ plates. Only in-frame clones appear in the TCRdb table, and some are missing; sequencing was by immunoSEQ multiplex PCR. The sample consists of some 740,000 clones, 80% to 95% of them appearing once.

This TCR derives from a man aged 25-40 years in good health. The chain is built from TRBV2 and TRBJ2-3, with D perhaps TRBD1 or TRBD2 (5 bases each). The sequencing input was naive CD8+ T cells sorted from blood. CDR3 protein: CASRSGADSTDTQYF. The CDR3 nucleotides read TGTGCCAGCAGGTCCGGGGCCGATAGCACAGATACGCAGTATTTT.